This paragraph reports one T cell receptor (beta chain). This sample was taken from a study of T cell changes during pregnancy in multiple sclerosis. The method was immunoSEQ multiplex PCR; TCRdb's version includes in-frame clones alone and lacks a portion of them. The sample includes around 62,000 clones, 89% seen only once; the top ten take 2% to 3%. The origin of this receptor is a female donor with multiple sclerosis, enrolled in a pregnancy study. The material was peripheral blood, obtained in the first trimester of pregnancy.

CDR3 DNA sequence: TGTGCCAGCAGTGGTACAGATGGCTACACCTTC. It specifies CASSGTDGYTF. This chain connects TRBV6-4 to TRBJ1-2, with D hard to call. V lost 4 bases and J lost 6, with 6 bases in between. CDR1 and CDR2 (germline): MRHNA, SNTAGT. This CDR3 region has 11 residues.